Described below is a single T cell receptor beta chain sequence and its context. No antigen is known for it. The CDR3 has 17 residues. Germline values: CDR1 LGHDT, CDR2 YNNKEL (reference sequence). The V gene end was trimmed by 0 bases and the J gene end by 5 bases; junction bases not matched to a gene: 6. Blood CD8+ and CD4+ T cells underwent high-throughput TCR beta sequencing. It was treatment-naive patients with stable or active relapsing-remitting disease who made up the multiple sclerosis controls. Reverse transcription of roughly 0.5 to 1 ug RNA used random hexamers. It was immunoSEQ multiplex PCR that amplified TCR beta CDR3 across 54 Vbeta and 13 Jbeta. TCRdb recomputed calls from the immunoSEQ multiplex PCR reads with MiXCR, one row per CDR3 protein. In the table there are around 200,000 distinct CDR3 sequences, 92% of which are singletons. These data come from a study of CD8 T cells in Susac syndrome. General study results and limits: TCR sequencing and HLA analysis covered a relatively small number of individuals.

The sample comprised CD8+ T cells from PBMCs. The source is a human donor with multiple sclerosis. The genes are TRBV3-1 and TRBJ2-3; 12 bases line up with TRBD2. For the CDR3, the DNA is TGTGCCAGCAGCCAAGATCAGGAACTAGCGGGAGGAGATACGCAGTATTTT. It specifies CASSQDQELAGGDTQYF.